This note documents a single T cell receptor (beta chain) sequence. The data derive from a study of graft-versus-host responses after intestinal transplantation. Sequencing was performed with immunoSEQ multiplex PCR; in TCRdb, only in-frame clones are kept and a portion is missing. The sample lists under 40,000 clones, around 94% occurring once. Sequences were derived from PBMCs, sampled 16 days after intestinal transplant. The clonotype was recovered from a human patient who received an intestinal transplant, so some T cells may come from the graft donor.

Written as DNA, the CDR3 is TGTGCCAGCAGCCGAGAAAAACTGTTTTTT. Amino acid sequence: CASSREKLFF. This sequence joins TRBV16 and TRBJ1-4, with D unresolved. This CDR3 has 10 residues. V was shortened by 4 bases and J by 8 bases, with 2 bases between the two germline ends. Germline-derived CDR1 and CDR2 are KGHSY and FQNENV.